These 16 T cell receptor beta chains came from one sample sequenced in a study of blood T cell repertoires in COVID-19 (dated by TCRdb to about 2020). Library preparation was by the immunoSEQ multiplex PCR assay. TCRdb retrieved this table from immuneACCESS and kept in-frame rearrangements only. Not all clones are present; in checked studies, unresolved V genes account for under half, and no reason is known for the remainder. The sample includes more than 75,000 clones, with 70% to 90% observed a single time. The ten largest make up 13% to 15% of the sample. Sequencing was performed on peripheral blood. The origin of the receptors is a woman aged 70-85 years with acute or convalescent COVID-19.

J is TRBJ1-4 and V is TRBV4-3, with D unclear. CDR3 size: 13 residues. The ends were cut back, 4 bases at V and 6 bases at J, with 9 bases in the middle. The germline CDR1 and CDR2 sequences are LGHNA and YSLEER. Here the CDR3 reads CASSLVIYEKLFF. In DNA, the CDR3 is TGCGCCAGCAGCCTAGTTATTTATGAAAAACTGTTTTTT.

The chain carries TRBV28 and TRBJ2-5; weak D call: TRBD1 (6 bases). The CDR3 sequence is 16 residues long. CDR1 is MDHEN and CDR2 is SYDVKM in the germline V gene. V lost 4 bases to trimming and J lost 2 bases, with 17 bases between them. CDR3 sequence reads: CASSSRGHLKQETQYF. DNA of the CDR3: TGTGCCAGCAGTTCCAGGGGACACCTGAAACAAGAGACCCAGTACTTC.

J is TRBJ2-1 and V is TRBV19; 11 bases are shared with TRBD1. Germline CDR1 LNHDA, CDR2 SQIVND (reference sequence). The trim removed 9 bases at V and 6 bases at J, leaving 7 bases unmatched. The CDR3 totals 14 residues. The CDR3 sequence is CASVTGTGGNEQFF. CDR3 bases: TGTGCCAGCGTAACCGGGACAGGGGGCAATGAGCAGTTCTTC.

V is TRBV11-3 and J is TRBJ1-4, with 8 bases that match TRBD1. The ends lost 5 bases at V and 5 bases at J; junction bases unmatched: 16. The V gene's germline CDR1 is SGHNT and CDR2 YENEEA. The CDR3 length is 18 residues. CDR3 DNA: TGTGCCAGCAGCATCCGAGGACAGGGAGGACCCGAAAATGAAAAACTGTTTTTT. Amino acids: CASSIRGQGGPENEKLFF.

This sequence joins TRBV27 and TRBJ1-2, with a weak D call TRBD1 (5 bases). Per the germline V gene, CDR1 is MNHEY and CDR2 is SMNVEV (reference sequence). V was trimmed by 3 bases and J by 8 bases, leaving 16 bases between them. CDR3 length: 14 amino acids. CDR3 sequence: CASSFSEQRGGYTF. For the CDR3, the DNA is TGTGCCAGCAGTTTCTCCGAGCAAAGGGGAGGCTACACCTTC.

CDR3 coding DNA: TGTGCCAGCTCACCACAGGGCGAGGGGGCCCAGTACTTC. It is translated as CASSPQGEGAQYF. The chain joins TRBV18 to TRBJ2-5; tentative D call: TRBD1 (6 bases). This CDR3 spans 13 amino acids. The germline CDR1 and CDR2 sequences are KGHSH and LQKENI. V shed 1 base and J shed 9 bases, with 12 bases lying between them.

V and J are TRBV24-1 and TRBJ2-1, with TRBD1 matching 8 bases. CDR1 KGHDR and CDR2 SFDVKD come from the germline V gene. The CDR3 loop spans 16 amino acids. After removal of 5 bases from V and 4 bases from J, the junction contained 9 bases not matched to a gene. CDR3 protein: CATSATGTGRYNEQFF. DNA of the CDR3: TGTGCCACCAGTGCGACCGGGACAGGACGATACAATGAGCAGTTCTTC.

This chain joins TRBV5-4 and TRBJ1-1; 7 nucleotides line up with TRBD1. Per germline, CDR1 SGHNT and CDR2 YYREEE (reference sequence). V lost 4 bases to trimming and J lost 4 bases; unmatched junction nucleotides: 16. This CDR3 has 17 residues. The CDR3 DNA is TGTGCCAGCAGCAGAGGACAGGTTACTATCCGGGGCACTGAAGCTTTCTTT. The encoded protein is CASSRGQVTIRGTEAFF.

In its sample, this clone was seen many times. The gene calls are TRBV7-9 and TRBJ1-2, with 7 bases identical to TRBD1. There are 14 residues in the CDR3. Per the germline V gene, CDR1 is SEHNR and CDR2 is FQNEAQ (reference sequence). Trimming took 5 bases from V and 5 from J; bases not matched to a gene: 8. The CDR3: CASSTTGTAYGYTF. The CDR3 bases are TGTGCCAGCAGCACTACCGGGACAGCATATGGCTACACCTTC.

The rearrangement uses TRBV18 and TRBJ2-7, with TRBD1 matching over 9 bases. Germline CDR1 KGHSH, CDR2 LQKENI. This CDR3 has 15 residues. V lost 5 bases and J lost 3; bases outside the gene matches: 8. CDR3 sequence reads: CASSTNRGRHYEQYV. CDR3 DNA: TGTGCCAGCTCAACTAACAGGGGGCGTCACTACGAGCAGTACGTC.

The genes are TRBV19 and TRBJ2-2; D not certain. CDR3 length: 16 amino acids. V was clipped by 5 bases and J by 0 bases, with 13 bases between them. CDR1 is LNHDA and CDR2 is SQIVND in the germline V gene (reference sequence). In nucleotides, the CDR3 is TGTGCCAGTAGTTTAGGAGTTACCGCGAACACCGGGGAGCTGTTTTTT. Encoded protein: CASSLGVTANTGELFF.

The chain links TRBV2 to TRBJ1-5; no definite D call. The CDR3 loop spans 13 amino acids. The V gene's germline CDR1 is SNHLY and CDR2 FYNNEI. Trimming pared 6 bases from V and 0 bases from J, leaving 6 bases between. CDR3 residues: CASRRDSNQPQHF. CDR3 DNA: TGTGCCAGCAGGAGAGATAGCAATCAGCCCCAGCATTTT.

This clone was counted once. The chain links TRBV9 to TRBJ2-1, with 11 bases aligning to TRBD2. This CDR3 has 14 residues. Germline V lookup: CDR1 SGDLS, CDR2 YYNGEE. Trimming removed 2 bases from V and 7 bases from J; junction bases left unmatched: 2. DNA of the CDR3: TGTGCCAGCAGCGTTACTAGCGGGAGTAATGAGCAGTTCTTC. It yields the protein CASSVTSGSNEQFF.

The CDR3 here is CAISEVPSGYYEQYV. The CDR3 DNA is TGTGCCATCAGTGAGGTTCCTAGCGGTTACTACGAGCAGTACGTC. J is TRBJ2-7 and V is TRBV10-3, with TRBD2 matching 7 bases. From germline, CDR1 is ENHRY and CDR2 SYGVKD. CDR3 size: 15 residues. V shed 2 bases, J shed 3 bases, and the junction held 7 bases outside the gene matches.

This rearrangement joins TRBV12-3 or TRBV12-4 to TRBJ1-6, with a weak D call TRBD1 (5 bases). V was pared by 7 bases and J by 15 bases, with 19 bases between. This CDR3 comprises 13 residues. The CDR3 bases are TGTGCCAGCACCACCCTAGACAGCCGATACCTCCACTTT. It translates to CASTTLDSRYLHF.

This clone has just a few counts. This chain links TRBV29-1 with TRBJ2-3; the D is unclear. The V end lost 8 bases, the J end lost 4 bases, and 10 bases lay between the germline ends. The germline gives CDR1 SQVTM, CDR2 ANQGSEA. This CDR3 contains 11 residues. The CDR3 DNA reads TGCAGCTCCAGGTCCGCAGATACGCAGTATTTT. Its translation: CSSRSADTQYF.